This is a list of T cell receptor beta chains from one sample in a study of identifying expanded T cells in peripheral blood. The repertoire was sequenced with immunoSEQ multiplex PCR; TCRdb's copy has only in-frame clones and lacks some. The sample records about 100,000 clones, 88% being singletons. The source material was blood. The receptor source for this set is a person aged 18-70 years in good health. CDR3s include the opening cysteine and the closing phenylalanine or tryptophan. A D gene is named only where the DNA matches it firmly. Rows give clone size only sometimes, using once, few, many, or a class for an expanded clone.

d_call: NA; v_call: TRBV19; clone_size: NA; j_call: TRBJ1-1; cdr3_aa: CASSMSAGAPMNTEAFF; cdr3_nt: TGTGCCAGTAGTATGTCGGCAGGGGCGCCCATGAACACTGAAGCTTTCTTT
d_call: TRBD1; v_call: TRBV5-4; clone_size: NA; j_call: TRBJ1-2; cdr3_aa: CASSLKGGGGYTF; cdr3_nt: TGTGCCAGCAGCTTGAAAGGGGGCGGAGGCTACACCTTC
d_call: NA; v_call: TRBV2; clone_size: NA; j_call: TRBJ1-4; cdr3_aa: CASSAIGQDNEKLFF; cdr3_nt: TGTGCCAGCAGCGCCATTGGGCAAGATAATGAAAAACTGTTTTTT
d_call: NA; v_call: TRBV30; clone_size: NA; j_call: TRBJ1-5; cdr3_aa: CAWGTQGSQPQHF; cdr3_nt: TGTGCCTGGGGGACTCAAGGGTCACAGCCCCAGCATTTT
d_call: TRBD1; v_call: TRBV19; clone_size: few; j_call: TRBJ1-2; cdr3_aa: CASSIGSDRYYGYTF; cdr3_nt: TGTGCCAGTAGTATAGGTTCGGACAGGTACTATGGCTACACCTTC
d_call: NA; v_call: TRBV27; clone_size: NA; j_call: TRBJ2-3; cdr3_aa: CASSSGGLDTDTQYF; cdr3_nt: TGTGCCAGCAGTTCCGGGGGCCTCGACACAGATACGCAGTATTTT
d_call: NA; v_call: TRBV4-1; clone_size: NA; j_call: TRBJ2-3; cdr3_aa: CASSQDRWRGSSTDTQYF; cdr3_nt: TGCGCCAGCAGCCAAGACCGTTGGAGGGGTTCTAGCACAGATACGCAGTATTTT
d_call: TRBD2; v_call: TRBV4-3; clone_size: NA; j_call: TRBJ2-1; cdr3_aa: CASSQDRLAGDWPRWDEQFF; cdr3_nt: TGCGCCAGCAGCCAAGATCGACTAGCGGGAGATTGGCCCCGATGGGATGAGCAGTTCTTC
d_call: TRBD1; v_call: TRBV6-1; clone_size: NA; j_call: TRBJ2-2; cdr3_aa: CASRAAQGSGELFF; cdr3_nt: TGTGCCAGCAGAGCCGCACAGGGGTCCGGGGAGCTGTTTTTT
d_call: NA; v_call: TRBV4-1; clone_size: NA; j_call: TRBJ1-2; cdr3_aa: CASSQDLGQDIDGYTF; cdr3_nt: TGCGCCAGCAGCCAAGATTTAGGGCAGGATATTGATGGCTACACCTTC
d_call: NA; v_call: TRBV7-6; clone_size: once; j_call: TRBJ2-7; cdr3_aa: CASSGDLRGLIHEQYF; cdr3_nt: TGTGCCAGCAGCGGAGACCTCAGGGGCTTGATCCACGAGCAGTACTTC
d_call: TRBD1; v_call: TRBV19; clone_size: NA; j_call: TRBJ2-1; cdr3_aa: CASRQGASYNEQFF; cdr3_nt: TGTGCCAGTAGACAGGGGGCATCCTACAATGAGCAGTTCTTC
d_call: NA; v_call: TRBV19; clone_size: once; j_call: TRBJ2-2; cdr3_aa: CATRKVAALDGELFF; cdr3_nt: TGTGCCACCCGAAAGGTGGCAGCCCTCGACGGGGAGCTGTTTTTT
d_call: NA; v_call: TRBV7-9; clone_size: once; j_call: TRBJ1-2; cdr3_aa: CASSPPTAYYGYTF; cdr3_nt: TGTGCCAGCAGCCCCCCGACAGCCTACTATGGCTACACCTTC
d_call: TRBD1; v_call: TRBV5-1; clone_size: NA; j_call: TRBJ1-1; cdr3_aa: CASSVGQVKNTEAFF; cdr3_nt: TGCGCCAGCAGCGTAGGACAGGTCAAGAACACTGAAGCTTTCTTT
d_call: NA; v_call: TRBV5-6; clone_size: once; j_call: TRBJ2-4; cdr3_aa: CASSLRTYSQNIQYF; cdr3_nt: TGTGCCAGCAGCTTGAGGACCTACTCCCAAAACATTCAGTACTTC
d_call: NA; v_call: TRBV15; clone_size: NA; j_call: TRBJ2-5; cdr3_aa: CATSRDRVSETQYF; cdr3_nt: TGTGCCACCAGCAGAGATAGGGTTTCGGAGACCCAGTACTTC